This T cell receptor (beta chain) emerged from a study of T cell changes during pregnancy in multiple sclerosis. The CDR3 has 15 amino acids. The germline V and J ends were trimmed by 6 bases and 2 bases, with 18 bases remaining between them. Germline assignment: CDR1 SGHRS and CDR2 YFSETQ. Here immunoSEQ multiplex PCR was the method, and the copy in TCRdb shows in-frame clones only, minus some. The repertoire consists of tens of thousands of clones, with roughly 92% occurring once and the leading ten covering 0.85%. The specimen was peripheral blood, collected in the first trimester of pregnancy. This sequence originates from a female donor with multiple sclerosis, enrolled in a pregnancy study. V is TRBV5-1 and J is TRBJ2-7; a weak D match, TRBD1 (5 bases). The CDR3, as DNA: TGCGCCAGCACCTACCTAACAGGTGCCCCCTACGAGCAGTACTTC. Its translation: CASTYLTGAPYEQYF.